This TCR beta chain derives from a study of beta chain features in type 1 diabetes. Looking at the study overall: Cell yields, gender and age were similar in healthy donors and patients. All samples yielded 107,917,701 examined sorted cells. General study points: More deletions and fewer insertions at VDJ junctions were found in patients with type 1 diabetes. Moderate yet significant TCRB CDR3 shortening was seen in Type 1 diabetes patients in all four CD4+ subsets.

This clone was counted a few times. The antigen is undetermined. The whole isolated RNA underwent reverse transcription, so sequencing captured expressed TCRB transcripts. TCRdb keeps only in-frame clones here, not all; method: immunoSEQ multiplex PCR. The repertoire holds about 650,000 clones, with around an eighth as singletons. Each donor gave one heparinised blood draw averaging roughly 100 mL. Trimming pared 0 bases from V and 4 bases from J, leaving 13 bases between. The CDR3 loop spans 15 amino acids. Germline V gene lookup returns CDR1 SGDLS and CDR2 YYNGEE. Material for sequencing was naive CD4+ T cells from blood. The clonotype was recovered from a man younger than 40 with type 1 diabetes. This chain connects TRBV9 to TRBJ1-1; the D is unclear. The CDR3 DNA is TGTGCCAGCAGCGTAGGTGCTGGAATAGGCACTGAAGCTTTCTTT. It yields the protein CASSVGAGIGTEAFF.